Reported below is one TCR beta chain. This clone was picked up one time. This receptor's antigen is unknown. The sample holds no much larger clone one base away, and base qualities are not on file. The receptor library was made with the immunoSEQ multiplex PCR assay. Per the authors' processing: A statistical classification framework was built to diagnose cytomegalovirus status from the catalog of TCR beta chain sequences. TCRdb holds this immuneACCESS table with in-frame rearrangements only. Some clones are missing; in checked studies, unresolved V genes explain under half, and the rest has no known cause. Clonal size and the V and J genes are those of that table, whereas D and trimming came from the DNA. This sample comprises about 82,000 clones, about 92% of them detected only once. The leading ten clones occupy roughly 0.62% of the sample. Trimming takes 5 bases off V and 4 bases off J; junction bases not matched to a gene: 4. Inclusive of the bounding cysteine and phenylalanine, the CDR3 is 13 residues long. This entry keeps only the CDR3 DNA: 39 bases, framed from base 1. The germline V gene (reference sequence) specifies LNHDA as CDR1 and SQIVND as CDR2.

The record originates from a study of cytomegalovirus exposure and HLA in healthy donors (dated 2017 in TCRdb). Regarding the study in general: According to a later analysis, one platform produced both the 120 validation repertoires and the roughly 640 repertoires of the first cohort. The study aimed to test whether cataloging public T cell receptors could reveal signatures of past pathogen exposure. Along with the approximately 700-subject first cohort, a separate validation cohort of more than 90 different subjects was used. The study combined high-throughput TCR immunosequencing, statistical association of individual TCRs with disease status, and machine learning to predict cytomegalovirus infection status. Overall study outcomes, separate from this receptor: The validation cohort had no HLA typing available for a later analysis, so co-occurrence within that cohort was assessed over all 120 or so repertoires. In a later analysis, TCRs clustered in the first cohort were found to also tend to co-occur in the roughly 120 validation repertoires, with approximately 94% of cluster scores above 0. Most TCR sequences were seen in very few donors, while some public TCRs were found in many individuals. It was suggested by the authors that the approach could potentially be generalized to other disease states and immunological phenotypes. Cytomegalovirus status was reported to be diagnosed by the classifier with high specificity and sensitivity in both the original and validation cohorts. In vitro tests confirmed that a few of the cytomegalovirus-associated TCR beta chains recognize cytomegalovirus antigens. In the study, around 150 TCR beta chains were listed as associated with cytomegalovirus.

The donors were included in the validation cohort of some 110 subjects, a group kept apart from the roughly 670-subject first cohort. The rearranged chain carries TRBV19 and TRBJ2-7; 8 bases in the junction line up with TRBD2. This receptor was obtained from a man between 18 and 29 years old in good health and CMV-seronegative. The sample comprised PBMCs. The CDR3 is CASSRQREYEQYF. The bases read TGTGCCAGTAGTCGTCAGCGGGAGTACGAGCAGTACTTC.